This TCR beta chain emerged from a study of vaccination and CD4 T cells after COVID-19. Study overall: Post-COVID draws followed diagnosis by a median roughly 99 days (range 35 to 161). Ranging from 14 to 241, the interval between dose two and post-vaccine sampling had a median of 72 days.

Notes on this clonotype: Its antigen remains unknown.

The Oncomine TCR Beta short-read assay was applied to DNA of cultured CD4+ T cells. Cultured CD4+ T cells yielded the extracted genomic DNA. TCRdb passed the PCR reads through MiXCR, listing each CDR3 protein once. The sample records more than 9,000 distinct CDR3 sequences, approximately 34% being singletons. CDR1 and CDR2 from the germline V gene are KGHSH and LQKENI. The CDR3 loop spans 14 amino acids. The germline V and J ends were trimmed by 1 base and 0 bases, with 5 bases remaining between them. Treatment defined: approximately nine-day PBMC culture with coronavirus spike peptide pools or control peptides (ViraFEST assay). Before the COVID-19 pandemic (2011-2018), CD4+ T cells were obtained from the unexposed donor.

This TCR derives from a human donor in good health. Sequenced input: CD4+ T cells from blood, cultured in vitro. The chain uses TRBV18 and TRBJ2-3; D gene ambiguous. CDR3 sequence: CASSPLDSTDTQYF. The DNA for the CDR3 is TGTGCCAGCTCACCACTGGACAGCACAGATACGCAGTATTTT.